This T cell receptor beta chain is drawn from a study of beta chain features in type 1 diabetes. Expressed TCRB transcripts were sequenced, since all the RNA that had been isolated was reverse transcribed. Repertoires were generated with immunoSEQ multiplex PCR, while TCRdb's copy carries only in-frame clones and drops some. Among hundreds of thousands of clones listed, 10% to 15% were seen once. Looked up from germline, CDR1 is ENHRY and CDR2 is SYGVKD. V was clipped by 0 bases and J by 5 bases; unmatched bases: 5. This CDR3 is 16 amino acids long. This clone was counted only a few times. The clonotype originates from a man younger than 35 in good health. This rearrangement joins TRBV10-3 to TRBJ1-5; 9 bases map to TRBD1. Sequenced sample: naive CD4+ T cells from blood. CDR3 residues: CAISESGDRGYQPQHF. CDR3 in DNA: TGTGCCATCAGTGAGTCAGGAGACAGGGGGTATCAGCCCCAGCATTTT.